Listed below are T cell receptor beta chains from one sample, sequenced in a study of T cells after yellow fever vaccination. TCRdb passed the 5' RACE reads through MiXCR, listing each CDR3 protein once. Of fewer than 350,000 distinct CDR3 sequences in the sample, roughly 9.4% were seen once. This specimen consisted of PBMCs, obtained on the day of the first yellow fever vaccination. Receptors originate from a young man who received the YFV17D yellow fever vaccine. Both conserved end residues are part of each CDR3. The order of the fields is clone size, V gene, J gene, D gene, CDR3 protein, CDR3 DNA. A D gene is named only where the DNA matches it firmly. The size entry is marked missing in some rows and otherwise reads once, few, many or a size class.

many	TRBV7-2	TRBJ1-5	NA	CASSGTRYQPQHF	TGTGCCAGCAGCGGGACGAGATATCAGCCCCAGCATTTT
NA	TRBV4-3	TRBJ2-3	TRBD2	CASSQDDGGGDTQYF	TGCGCCAGCAGCCAAGATGACGGGGGGGGAGATACGCAGTATTTT
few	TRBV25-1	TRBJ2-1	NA	CASSEYETGFYEQFF	TGTGCCAGCAGTGAATATGAAACAGGGTTCTATGAGCAGTTCTTC
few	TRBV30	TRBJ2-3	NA	CAWRAGVDTQYF	TGTGCCTGGAGGGCCGGGGTGGATACGCAGTATTTT
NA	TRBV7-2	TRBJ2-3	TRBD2	CASSLAVTGGRVPYTQYF	TGTGCCAGCAGCTTAGCGGTGACGGGGGGGCGGGTCCCATATACGCAGTATTTT
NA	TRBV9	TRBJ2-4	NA	CASSGPENIQYF	TGTGCCAGCAGCGGCCCCGAAAACATTCAGTACTTC
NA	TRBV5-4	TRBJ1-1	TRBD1	CASSGTGPMNTEAFF	TGTGCCAGCAGCGGGACAGGCCCTATGAACACTGAAGCTTTCTTT
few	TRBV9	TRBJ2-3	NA	CASSAEGVGTDTQYF	TGTGCCAGCAGCGCCGAGGGGGTTGGCACAGATACGCAGTATTTT
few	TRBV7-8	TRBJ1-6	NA	CASSQRTGTNSPLHF	TGTGCCAGCAGCCAAAGAACAGGGACTAATTCACCCCTCCACTTT
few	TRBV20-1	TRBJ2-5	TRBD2	CSASRHLAGGPETQYF	TGCAGTGCTAGCAGACACCTAGCGGGGGGGCCTGAGACCCAGTACTTC
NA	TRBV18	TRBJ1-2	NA	CASSPGQGLYGYTF	TGTGCCAGCTCACCAGGGCAGGGACTCTATGGCTACACCTTC
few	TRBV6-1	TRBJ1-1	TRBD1	CASSPLDRGGIEAFF	TGTGCCAGCAGTCCTTTAGACAGGGGCGGAATTGAAGCTTTCTTT
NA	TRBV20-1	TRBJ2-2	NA	CSARDLGNSGELFF	TGCAGTGCTAGAGATTTGGGAAATAGCGGGGAGCTGTTTTTT
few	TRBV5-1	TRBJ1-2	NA	CASSLAGPDSYGYTF	TGCGCCAGCAGCTTGGCGGGCCCCGACTCTTATGGCTACACCTTC
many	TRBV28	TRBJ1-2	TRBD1	CASSLSGQGAYGYTF	TGTGCCAGCAGTTTATCGGGCCAGGGGGCTTATGGCTACACCTTC
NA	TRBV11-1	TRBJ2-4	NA	CASSHSWLSAKNIQYF	TGTGCCAGCAGCCACTCATGGCTATCGGCCAAAAACATTCAGTACTTC
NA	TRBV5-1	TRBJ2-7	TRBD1	CASSLRWGQGNEQYF	TGCGCCAGCAGCCTGAGGTGGGGACAGGGCAACGAGCAGTACTTC
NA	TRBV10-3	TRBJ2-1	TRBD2	CAISLRTSGGDNEQFF	TGTGCCATCAGTCTCCGGACTAGCGGGGGGGACAATGAGCAGTTCTTC
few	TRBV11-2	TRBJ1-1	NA	CASSLVGALNTEAFF	TGTGCCAGCAGCTTAGTAGGAGCTTTGAACACTGAAGCTTTCTTT
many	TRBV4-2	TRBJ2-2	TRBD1	CASSPDLPGQGARNTGELFF	TGTGCCAGCAGTCCCGACCTCCCGGGACAGGGGGCGAGGAACACCGGGGAGCTGTTTTTT
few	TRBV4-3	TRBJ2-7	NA	CASSQGRGLSAYEQYF	TGCGCCAGCAGCCAAGGTCGGGGTCTGTCGGCCTACGAGCAGTACTTC
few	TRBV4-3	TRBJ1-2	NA	CASSQDSRANYGYTF	TGCGCCAGCAGCCAAGATAGCAGAGCTAACTATGGCTACACCTTC
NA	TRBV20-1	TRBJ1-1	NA	CSLQNTEAFF	TGCAGTTTACAGAACACTGAAGCTTTCTTT
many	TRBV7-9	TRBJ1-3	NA	CASSSWGNTIYF	TGTGCCAGCAGCTCCTGGGGAAACACCATATATTTT
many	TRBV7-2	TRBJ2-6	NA	CASSLLGAGANVLTF	TGTGCCAGCAGCTTATTAGGGGCTGGGGCCAACGTCCTGACTTTC
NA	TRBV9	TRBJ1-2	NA	CASSASDLNYGYTF	TGTGCCAGCAGCGCTTCAGATCTTAACTATGGCTACACCTTC
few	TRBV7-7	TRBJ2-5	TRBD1	CASSLTGARETQYF	TGTGCTAGCAGTTTAACAGGGGCGAGAGAGACCCAGTACTTC
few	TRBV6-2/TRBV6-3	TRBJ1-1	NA	CASSAVGGRTEAFF	TGTGCCAGCAGCGCCGTAGGGGGGCGGACTGAAGCTTTCTTT
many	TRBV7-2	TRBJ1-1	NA	CASSIRGGYTEAFF	TGTGCCAGCAGCATAAGGGGCGGGTACACTGAAGCTTTCTTT
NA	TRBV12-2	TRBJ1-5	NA	CASREDAEGCNQPQHF	TGTGCAAGTCGCGAGGATGCCGAGGGTTGCAATCAGCCCCAGCATTTT
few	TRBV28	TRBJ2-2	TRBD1	CATVRAGGVTGELFF	TGTGCCACAGTTCGGGCAGGGGGCGTCACCGGGGAGCTGTTTTTT
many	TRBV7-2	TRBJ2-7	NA	CASSPRRGHEQYF	TGTGCCAGCAGCCCGCGGCGGGGCCACGAGCAGTACTTC
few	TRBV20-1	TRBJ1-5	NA	CSATHAYGQPQHF	TGCAGTGCTACACACGCTTACGGTCAGCCCCAGCATTTT
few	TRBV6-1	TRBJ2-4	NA	CASSEAPRQLAKNIQYF	TGTGCCAGCAGTGAAGCGCCAAGACAACTAGCCAAAAACATTCAGTACTTC
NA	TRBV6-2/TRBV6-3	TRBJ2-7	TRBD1	CASSYVAGGHYEQYF	TGTGCCAGCAGTTACGTCGCAGGGGGCCACTACGAGCAGTACTTC
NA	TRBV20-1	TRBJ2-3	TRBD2	CSAIAGGPSDTQYF	TGCAGTGCTATAGCGGGGGGGCCCTCAGATACGCAGTATTTT
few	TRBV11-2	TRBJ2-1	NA	CASSDYGGTYNEQFF	TGTGCCAGCAGCGACTATGGGGGTACCTACAATGAGCAGTTCTTC
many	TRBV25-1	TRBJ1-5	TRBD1	CASSGDRETVDQPQHF	TGTGCCAGCAGTGGGGACAGGGAGACGGTCGATCAGCCCCAGCATTTT
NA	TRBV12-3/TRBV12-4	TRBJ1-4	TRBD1	CASSSGDRIEKLFF	TGTGCCAGCAGCTCTGGGGACAGGATTGAAAAACTGTTTTTT
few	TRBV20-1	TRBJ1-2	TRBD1	CSASGTGGGYTF	TGCAGTGCTAGTGGGACAGGGGGCGGCTACACCTTC